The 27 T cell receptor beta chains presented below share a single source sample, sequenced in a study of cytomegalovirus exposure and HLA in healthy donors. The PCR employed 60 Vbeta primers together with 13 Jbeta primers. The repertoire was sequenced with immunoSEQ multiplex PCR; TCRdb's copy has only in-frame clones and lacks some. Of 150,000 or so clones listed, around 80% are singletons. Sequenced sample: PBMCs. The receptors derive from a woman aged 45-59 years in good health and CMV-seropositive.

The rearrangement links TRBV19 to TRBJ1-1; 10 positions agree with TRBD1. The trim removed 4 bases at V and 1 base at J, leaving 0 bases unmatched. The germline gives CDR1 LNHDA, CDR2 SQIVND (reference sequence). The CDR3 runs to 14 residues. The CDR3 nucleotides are TGTGCCAGTAGTAGGGACAGGGGGAACACTGAAGCTTTCTTT. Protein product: CASSRDRGNTEAFF.

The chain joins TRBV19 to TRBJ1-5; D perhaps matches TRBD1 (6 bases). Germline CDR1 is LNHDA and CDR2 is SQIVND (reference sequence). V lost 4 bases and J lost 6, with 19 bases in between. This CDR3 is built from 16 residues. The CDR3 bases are TGTGCCAGTAGTACCCCGGGACACGTAGGCGGTCAGCCCCAGCATTTT. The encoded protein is CASSTPGHVGGQPQHF.

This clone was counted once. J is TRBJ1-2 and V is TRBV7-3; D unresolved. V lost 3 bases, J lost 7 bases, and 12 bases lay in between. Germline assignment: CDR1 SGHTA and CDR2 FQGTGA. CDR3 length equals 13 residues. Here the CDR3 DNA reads TGTGCCAGCAGCTTTGGAGGGAATCGTGGCTACACCTTC. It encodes CASSFGGNRGYTF.

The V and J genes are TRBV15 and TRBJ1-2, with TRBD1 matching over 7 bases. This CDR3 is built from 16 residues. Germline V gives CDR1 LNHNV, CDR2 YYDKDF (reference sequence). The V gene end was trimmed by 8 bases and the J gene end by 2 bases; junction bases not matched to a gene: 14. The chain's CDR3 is CATFGFSLGGNYGYTF. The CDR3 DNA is TGTGCCACCTTCGGGTTCTCCCTAGGGGGCAACTATGGCTACACCTTC.

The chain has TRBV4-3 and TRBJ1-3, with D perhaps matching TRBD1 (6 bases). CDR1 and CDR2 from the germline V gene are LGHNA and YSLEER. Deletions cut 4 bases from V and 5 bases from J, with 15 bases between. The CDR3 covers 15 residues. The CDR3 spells CASSLTFGQRNTIYF. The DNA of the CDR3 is TGCGCCAGCAGCCTGACGTTTGGACAGAGAAACACCATATATTTT.

This chain's CDR3 is CASSQERGRGTDYGYTF. CDR3 nucleotide sequence: TGCGCCAGCAGCCAAGAACGGGGCAGGGGCACGGACTATGGCTACACCTTC. The chain joins TRBV4-3 to TRBJ1-2; D is possibly TRBD1 (6 bases). Trimming stripped 0 bases from V and 3 bases from J, with 17 bases between. Germline V lookup: CDR1 LGHNA, CDR2 YSLEER. The CDR3 contains 17 residues.

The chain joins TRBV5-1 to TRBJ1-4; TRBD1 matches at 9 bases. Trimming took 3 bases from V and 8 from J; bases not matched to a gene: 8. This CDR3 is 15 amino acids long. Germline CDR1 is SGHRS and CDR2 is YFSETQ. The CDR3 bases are TGCGCCAGCAGCTGGGGGACAGGGTTAAAAGAAAAACTGTTTTTT. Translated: CASSWGTGLKEKLFF.

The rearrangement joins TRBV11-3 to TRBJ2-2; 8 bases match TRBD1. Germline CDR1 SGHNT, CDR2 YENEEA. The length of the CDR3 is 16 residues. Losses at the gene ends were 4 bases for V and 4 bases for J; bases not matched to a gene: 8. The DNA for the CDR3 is TGTGCCAGCAGCTCTTGGGCAGGGGGCGGCACCGGGGAGCTGTTTTTT. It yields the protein CASSSWAGGGTGELFF.

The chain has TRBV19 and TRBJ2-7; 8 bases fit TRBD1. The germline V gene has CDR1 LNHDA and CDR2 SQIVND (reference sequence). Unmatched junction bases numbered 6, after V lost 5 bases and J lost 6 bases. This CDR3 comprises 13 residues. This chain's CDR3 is CASSWQGAVEQYF. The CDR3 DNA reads TGTGCCAGTAGTTGGCAGGGGGCAGTCGAGCAGTACTTC.

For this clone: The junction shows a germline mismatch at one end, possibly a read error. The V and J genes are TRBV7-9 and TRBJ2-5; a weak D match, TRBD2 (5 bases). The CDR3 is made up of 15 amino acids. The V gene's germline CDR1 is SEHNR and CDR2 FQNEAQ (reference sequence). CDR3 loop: CSSSYPAEGQETQYF. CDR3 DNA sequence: TGTTCCAGCAGCTACCCAGCCGAGGGACAAGAGACCCAGTACTTC.

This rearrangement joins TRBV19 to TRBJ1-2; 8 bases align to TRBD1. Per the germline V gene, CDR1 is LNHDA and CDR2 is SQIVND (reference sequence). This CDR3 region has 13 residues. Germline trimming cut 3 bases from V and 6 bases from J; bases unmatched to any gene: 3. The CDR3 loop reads CASSIRDRHGYTF. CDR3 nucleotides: TGTGCCAGTAGTATCCGGGACAGGCATGGCTACACCTTC.

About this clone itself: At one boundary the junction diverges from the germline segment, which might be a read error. The CDR3 region is CASTSGVAGGRLF. The CDR3 region has the DNA TGTGCCAGCACCTCAGGCGTAGCGGGAGGGAGGCTCTTC. The rearrangement links TRBV5-4 to TRBJ2-1; TRBD2 aligns across 11 bases. Germline V gives CDR1 SGHNT, CDR2 YYREEE (reference sequence). The CDR3 covers 13 residues.

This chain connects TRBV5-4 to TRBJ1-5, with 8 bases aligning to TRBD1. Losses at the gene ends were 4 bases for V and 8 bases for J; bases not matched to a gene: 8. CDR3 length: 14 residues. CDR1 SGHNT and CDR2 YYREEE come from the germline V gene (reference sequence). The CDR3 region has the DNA TGTGCCAGCAGCAACCAGGGGGCGAGGGAGCCCCAGCATTTT. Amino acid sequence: CASSNQGAREPQHF.

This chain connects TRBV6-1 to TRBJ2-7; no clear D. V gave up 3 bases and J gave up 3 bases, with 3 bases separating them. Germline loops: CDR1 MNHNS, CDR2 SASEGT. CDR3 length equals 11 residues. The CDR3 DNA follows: TGTGCCAGCAGTGACTTCTACGAGCAGTACTTC. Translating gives CASSDFYEQYF.

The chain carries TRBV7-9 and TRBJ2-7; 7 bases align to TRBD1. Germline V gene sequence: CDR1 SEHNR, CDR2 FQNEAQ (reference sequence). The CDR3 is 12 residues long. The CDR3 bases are TGTGCCAGCAGCCCGTTGATGGGACAGAGTAGGGTC. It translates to CASSPLMGQSRV.

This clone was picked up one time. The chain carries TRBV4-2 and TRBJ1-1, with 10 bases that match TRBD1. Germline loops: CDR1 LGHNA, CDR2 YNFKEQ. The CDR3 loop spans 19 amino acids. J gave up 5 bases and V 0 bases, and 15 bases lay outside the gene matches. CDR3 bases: TGTGCCAGCAGCCAAGATGCCGGGACAGGGGCCTTATTGCGAACTGAAGCTTTCTTT. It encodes CASSQDAGTGALLRTEAFF.

The CDR3 DNA is TGTGCCAGCAGTGAAGCGGGGCAGGGTCGAGGCTACACCTTC. This encodes CASSEAGQGRGYTF. J is TRBJ1-2 and V is TRBV6-1; D is possibly TRBD1 (5 bases). CDR1 is MNHNS, CDR2 SASEGT, per germline. The CDR3 runs to 14 residues. V was cut by 0 bases and J by 8 bases, with 13 bases left in between.

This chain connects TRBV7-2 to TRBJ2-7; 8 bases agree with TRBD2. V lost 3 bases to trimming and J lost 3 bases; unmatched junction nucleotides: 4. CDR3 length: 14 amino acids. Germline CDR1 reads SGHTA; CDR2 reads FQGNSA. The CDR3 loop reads CASSFGAGGYEQYF. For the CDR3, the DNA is TGTGCCAGCAGCTTCGGGGCGGGGGGCTACGAGCAGTACTTC.

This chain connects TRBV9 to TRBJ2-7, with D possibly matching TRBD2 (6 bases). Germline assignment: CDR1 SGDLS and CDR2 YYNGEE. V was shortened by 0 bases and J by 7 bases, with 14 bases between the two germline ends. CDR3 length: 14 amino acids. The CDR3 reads CASSVEGGAGEQYF. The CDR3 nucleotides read TGTGCCAGCAGCGTAGAGGGAGGTGCCGGGGAGCAGTACTTC.

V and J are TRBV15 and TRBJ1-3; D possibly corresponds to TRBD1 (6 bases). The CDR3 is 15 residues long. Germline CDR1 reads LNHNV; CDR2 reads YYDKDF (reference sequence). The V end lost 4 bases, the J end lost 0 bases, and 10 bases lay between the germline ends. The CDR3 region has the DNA TGTGCCACCAGCACCGGGACACTCTCTGGAAACACCATATATTTT. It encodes CATSTGTLSGNTIYF.

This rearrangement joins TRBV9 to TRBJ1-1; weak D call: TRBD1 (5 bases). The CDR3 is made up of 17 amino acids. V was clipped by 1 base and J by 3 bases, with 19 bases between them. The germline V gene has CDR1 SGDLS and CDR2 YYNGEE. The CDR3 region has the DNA TGTGCCAGCAGCGTAAAGGAGGGACCCCGAGTGGACACTGAAGCTTTCTTT. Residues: CASSVKEGPRVDTEAFF. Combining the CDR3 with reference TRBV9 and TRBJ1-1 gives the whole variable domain DSGVTQTPKHLITATGQRVTLRCSPRSGDLSVYWYQQSLDQGLQFLIQYYNGEERAKGNILERFSAQQFPDLHSELNLSSLELGDSALYFCASSVKEGPRVDTEAFFGQGTRLTVV.

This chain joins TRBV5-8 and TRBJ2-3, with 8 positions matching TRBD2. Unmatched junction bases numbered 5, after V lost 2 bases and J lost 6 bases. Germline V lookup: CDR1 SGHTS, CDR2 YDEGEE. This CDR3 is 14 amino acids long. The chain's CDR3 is CASSLAGVKDTQYF. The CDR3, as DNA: TGTGCCAGCAGCTTAGCGGGAGTTAAGGATACGCAGTATTTT.

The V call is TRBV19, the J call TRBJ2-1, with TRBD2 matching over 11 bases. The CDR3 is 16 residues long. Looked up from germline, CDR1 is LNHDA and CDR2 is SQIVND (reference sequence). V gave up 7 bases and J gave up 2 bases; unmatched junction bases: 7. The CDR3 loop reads CASTRGLAETYNEQFF. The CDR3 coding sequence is TGTGCCAGTACCCGGGGACTAGCGGAGACCTACAATGAGCAGTTCTTC.

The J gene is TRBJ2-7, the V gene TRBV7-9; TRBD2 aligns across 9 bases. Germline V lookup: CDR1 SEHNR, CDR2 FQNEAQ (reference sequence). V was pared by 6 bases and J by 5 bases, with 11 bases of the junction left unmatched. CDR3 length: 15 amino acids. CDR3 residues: CASSAIAGVGNEQYF. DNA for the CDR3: TGTGCCAGCAGTGCCATAGCGGGAGTAGGTAACGAGCAGTACTTC.

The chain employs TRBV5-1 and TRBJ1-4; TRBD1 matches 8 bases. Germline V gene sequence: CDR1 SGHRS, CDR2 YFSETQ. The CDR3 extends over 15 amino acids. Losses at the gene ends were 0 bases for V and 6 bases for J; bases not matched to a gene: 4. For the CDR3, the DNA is TGCGCCAGCAGCTTGGCCTACAGGGGGGATGAAAAACTGTTTTTT. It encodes CASSLAYRGDEKLFF.

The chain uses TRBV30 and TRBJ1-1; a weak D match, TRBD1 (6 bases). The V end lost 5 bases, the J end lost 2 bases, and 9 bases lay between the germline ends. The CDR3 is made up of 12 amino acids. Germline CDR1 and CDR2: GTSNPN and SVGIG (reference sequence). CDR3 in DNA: TGTGCCTGGGGACAGAGCAACACTGAAGCTTTCTTT. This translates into CAWGQSNTEAFF.

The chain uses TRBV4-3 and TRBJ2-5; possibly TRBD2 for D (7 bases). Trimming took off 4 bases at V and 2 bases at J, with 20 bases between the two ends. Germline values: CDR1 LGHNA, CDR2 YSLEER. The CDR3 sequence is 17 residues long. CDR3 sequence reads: CASSPARGAGEQETQYF. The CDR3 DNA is TGCGCCAGCAGCCCAGCCCGGGGGGCCGGGGAGCAAGAGACCCAGTACTTC.